This entry features one T cell receptor (beta chain) sequence. The CDR3 extends over 12 amino acids. The sample belongs to a study of blood T cell repertoires in COVID-19. The overall study: There were acute and convalescent COVID-19 samples, and they came from the United States, Italy and Spain.

Source study methods: Nucleated cell counts were estimated from reference gene primer amplification. Here immunoSEQ multiplex PCR was the method, and the copy in TCRdb shows in-frame clones only, minus some. That table furnishes V, J and clone size, whereas the DNA furnished D and trimming. Of a few hundred thousand clones in the sample, approximately 82% were seen once. The clonotype originates from a young woman with acute or convalescent COVID-19. The V gene is TRBV21-1, the J gene TRBJ1-4. TRBV21-1 is labeled a pseudogene. The sequencing input was peripheral blood. CDR3 loop: CASSRGGEKLFF. DNA of the CDR3: TGTGCCAGCTCAAGGGGAGGAGAAAAACTGTTTTTT.